Listed here are 10 T cell receptor beta chains from one sample, sequenced in a study of CXCR3-negative and CXCR3-positive naive CD8 T cells. Study-level findings and limits: When CXCR3-positive naive cells were set against CXCR3-negative naive cells, the former had more hydrophobic TRB CDR3s.

Libraries of TRB cDNA were made by 5' RACE and carried UMIs. From its re-call of the 5' RACE reads, TCRdb lists each CDR3 protein once, without DNA. The sample includes some 150,000 distinct CDR3 sequences. For these receptors, no antigen is known. The sample was naive CXCR3+ CD8+ T cells from blood. Subset noted: CD45RO-CCR7+CD27+CD95- naive CD8+ T cells expressing CXCR3 (TNR3+). The source of these receptors is a human donor in good health. Some clones in this sample may be carry-over from other donors' samples.

The chain joins TRBV14 to TRBJ2-2; the D call from TCRdb, TRBD1, cannot be confirmed without DNA. Germline V CDR1 and CDR2: SGHDN, FVKESK. CDR3 length equals 17 residues. This CDR3 is CASSQPGQGSAGGELFF.

The chain recombines TRBV19 with TRBJ1-5; lacking DNA, the TRBD1 call made by TCRdb goes unchecked. The germline V gene encodes CDR1 LNHDA and CDR2 SQIVND (reference sequence). This CDR3 is built from 16 residues. CDR3 residues: CASSILFTPVNQPQHF.

The rearrangement joins TRBV6-5 to TRBJ2-7; lacking DNA, the TRBD2 call made by TCRdb goes unchecked. Looked up from germline, CDR1 is MNHEY and CDR2 is SVGAGI. The CDR3 contains 14 residues. CDR3 sequence reads: CASSSGLAFYEQYF.

The gene calls are TRBV13 and TRBJ2-4; TCRdb gives TRBD1 as the D gene, but with no DNA this cannot be confirmed. The CDR3 length is 15 residues. In germline, CDR1 is PRHDT, CDR2 FYEKMQ (reference sequence). CDR3: CASSPDRPAKNIQYF. Complete variable domain (other parts from reference TRBV13 and TRBJ2-4): AAGVIQSPRHLIKEKRETATLKCYPIPRHDTVYWYQQGPGQDPQFLISFYEKMQSDKGSIPDRFSAQQFSDYHSELNMSSLELGDSALYFCASSPDRPAKNIQYFGAGTRLSVL.

CDR3 in amino acids: CSVRQGTLEQYF. The V and J genes are TRBV29-1 and TRBJ2-7; as DNA is missing, the TRBD1 call by TCRdb cannot be tested. CDR3 size: 12 residues. Per germline, CDR1 SQVTM and CDR2 ANQGSEA.

This chain connects TRBV4-3 to TRBJ1-2. The length of the CDR3 is 15 residues. Germline loops: CDR1 LGHNA, CDR2 YSLEER. The CDR3 loop is CASSPVVGANYGYTF.

The CDR3: CASSRHSGRAGEQYF. V usage is TRBV28 and J usage is TRBJ2-3; the D gene TCRdb calls, TRBD2, cannot be checked with no DNA. The germline V gene encodes CDR1 MDHEN and CDR2 SYDVKM. The CDR3 consists of 15 residues.

The CDR3 region is CAISDSEGGLEVHEQFF. V usage is TRBV10-3 and J usage is TRBJ2-1; TCRdb reports TRBD2, a call that lacks DNA to check it against. The CDR3 runs 17 residues. CDR1 and CDR2 (germline): ENHRY, SYGVKD.

The rearrangement joins TRBV7-9 to TRBJ2-2. This CDR3 is 13 amino acids long. Germline V gene lookup returns CDR1 SEHNR and CDR2 FQNEAQ (reference sequence). CDR3: CASSPYYTGELFF.

This chain uses TRBV5-6 with TRBJ2-7; TCRdb's D call, TRBD1, is unchecked because there is no DNA. The CDR3 extends over 12 amino acids. Looked up from germline, CDR1 is SGHDT and CDR2 is YYEEEE. CDR3 sequence: CASSPGFHEQYF.